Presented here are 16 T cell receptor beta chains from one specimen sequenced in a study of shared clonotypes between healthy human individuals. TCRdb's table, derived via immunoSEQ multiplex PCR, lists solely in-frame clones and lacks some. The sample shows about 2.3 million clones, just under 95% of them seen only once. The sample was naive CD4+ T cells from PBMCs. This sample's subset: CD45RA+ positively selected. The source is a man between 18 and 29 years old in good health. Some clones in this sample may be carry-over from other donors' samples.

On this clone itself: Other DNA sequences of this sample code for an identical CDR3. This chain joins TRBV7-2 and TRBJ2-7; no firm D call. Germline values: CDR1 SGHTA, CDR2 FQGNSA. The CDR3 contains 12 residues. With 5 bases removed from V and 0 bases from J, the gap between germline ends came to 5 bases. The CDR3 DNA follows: TGTGCCAGCAGCCCTACCTCCTACGAGCAGTACTTC. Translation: CASSPTSYEQYF. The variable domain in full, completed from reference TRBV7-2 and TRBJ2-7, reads GAGVSQSPSNKVTEKGKDVELRCDPISGHTALYWYRQSLGQGLEFLIYFQGNSAPDKSGLPSDRFSAERTGGSVSTLTIQRTQQEDSAVYLCASSPTSYEQYFGPGTRLTVT.

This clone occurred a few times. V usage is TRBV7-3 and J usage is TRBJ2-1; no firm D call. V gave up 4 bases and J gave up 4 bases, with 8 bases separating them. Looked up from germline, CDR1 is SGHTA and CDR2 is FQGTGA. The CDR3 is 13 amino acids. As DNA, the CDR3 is TGTGCCAGCAGCTCCCCTGCGTACAATGAGCAGTTCTTC. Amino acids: CASSSPAYNEQFF.

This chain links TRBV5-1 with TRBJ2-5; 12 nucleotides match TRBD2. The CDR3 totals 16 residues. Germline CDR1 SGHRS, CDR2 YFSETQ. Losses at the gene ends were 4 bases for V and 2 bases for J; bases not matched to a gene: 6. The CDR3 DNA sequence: TGCGCCAGCAGCCGACTAGCGGGAGCAATGCAAGAGACCCAGTACTTC. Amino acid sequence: CASSRLAGAMQETQYF.

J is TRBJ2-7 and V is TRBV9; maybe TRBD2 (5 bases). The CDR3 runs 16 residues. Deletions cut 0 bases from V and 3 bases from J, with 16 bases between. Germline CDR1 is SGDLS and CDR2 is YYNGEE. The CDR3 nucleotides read TGTGCCAGCAGCGTAGCAGCGGCGGCCGTGGGCTACGAGCAGTACTTC. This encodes CASSVAAAAVGYEQYF.

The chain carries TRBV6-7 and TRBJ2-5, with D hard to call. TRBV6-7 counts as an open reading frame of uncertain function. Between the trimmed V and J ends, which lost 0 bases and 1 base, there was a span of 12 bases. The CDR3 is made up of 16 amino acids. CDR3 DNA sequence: TGTGCCAGCAGTTACTCAGTAGGACCCCCCCAAGAGACCCAGTACTTC. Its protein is CASSYSVGPPQETQYF.

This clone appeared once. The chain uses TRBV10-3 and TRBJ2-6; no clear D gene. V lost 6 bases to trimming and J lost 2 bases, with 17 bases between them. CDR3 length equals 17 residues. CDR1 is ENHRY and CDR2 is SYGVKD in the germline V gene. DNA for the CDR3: TGTGCCATCAGGGACGAGGACCTGGGAACTGGGGCCAACGTCCTGACTTTC. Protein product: CAIRDEDLGTGANVLTF.

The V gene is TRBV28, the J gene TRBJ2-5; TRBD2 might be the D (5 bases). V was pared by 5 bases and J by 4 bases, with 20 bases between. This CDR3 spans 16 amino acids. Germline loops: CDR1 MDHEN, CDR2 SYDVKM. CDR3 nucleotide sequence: TGTGCCAGCAGTCACGGCGGGCGGTTTGGGTCAGAGACCCAGTACTTC. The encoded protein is CASSHGGRFGSETQYF. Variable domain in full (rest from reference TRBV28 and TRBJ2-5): DVKVTQSSRYLVKRTGEKVFLECVQDMDHENMFWYRQDPGLGLRLIYFSYDVKMKEKGDIPEGYSVSREKKERFSLILESASTNQTSMYLCASSHGGRFGSETQYFGPGTRLLVL.

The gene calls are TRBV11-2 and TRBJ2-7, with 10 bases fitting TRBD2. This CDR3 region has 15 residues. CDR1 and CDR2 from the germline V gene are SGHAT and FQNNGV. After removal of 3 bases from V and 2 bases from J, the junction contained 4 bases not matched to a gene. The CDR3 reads CASSFPAGGAYEQYF. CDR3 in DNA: TGTGCCAGCAGCTTCCCAGCGGGAGGGGCCTACGAGCAGTACTTC.

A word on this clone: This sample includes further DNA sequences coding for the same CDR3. The CDR3 is CSVGQVLNTEAFF. In DNA, the CDR3 is TGCAGCGTCGGACAGGTATTGAACACTGAAGCTTTCTTT. This rearrangement joins TRBV29-1 to TRBJ1-1; 7 bases are shared with TRBD1. Trimming removed 6 bases from V and 0 bases from J; junction bases left unmatched: 4. CDR3 length: 13 amino acids. Germline loops: CDR1 SQVTM, CDR2 ANQGSEA.

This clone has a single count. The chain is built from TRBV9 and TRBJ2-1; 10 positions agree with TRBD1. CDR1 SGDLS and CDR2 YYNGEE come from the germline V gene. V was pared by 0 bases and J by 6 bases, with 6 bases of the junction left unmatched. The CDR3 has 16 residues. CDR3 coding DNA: TGTGCCAGCAGCGTAGGGGGACAGGGGAGGATCAATGAGCAGTTCTTC. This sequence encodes CASSVGGQGRINEQFF.

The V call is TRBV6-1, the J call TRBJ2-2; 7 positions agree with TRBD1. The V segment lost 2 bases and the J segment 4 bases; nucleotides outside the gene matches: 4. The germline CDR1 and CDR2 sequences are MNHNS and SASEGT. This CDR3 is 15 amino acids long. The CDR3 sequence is CASSELAGGTGELFF. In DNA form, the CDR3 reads TGTGCCAGCAGTGAATTAGCAGGGGGCACCGGGGAGCTGTTTTTT.

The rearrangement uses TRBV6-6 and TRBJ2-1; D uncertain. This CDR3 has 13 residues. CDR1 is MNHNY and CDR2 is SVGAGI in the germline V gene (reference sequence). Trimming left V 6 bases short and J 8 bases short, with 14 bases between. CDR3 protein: CASRDVEWDEQFF. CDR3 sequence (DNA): TGTGCCAGCAGGGATGTGGAATGGGATGAGCAGTTCTTC.

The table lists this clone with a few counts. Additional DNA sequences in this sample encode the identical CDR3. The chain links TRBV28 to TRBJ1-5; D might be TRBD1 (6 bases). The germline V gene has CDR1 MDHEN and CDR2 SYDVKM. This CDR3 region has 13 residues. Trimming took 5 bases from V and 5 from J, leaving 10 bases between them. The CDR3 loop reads CASSTDSYQPQHF. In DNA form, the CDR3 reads TGTGCCAGCAGTACGGACAGCTATCAGCCCCAGCATTTT.

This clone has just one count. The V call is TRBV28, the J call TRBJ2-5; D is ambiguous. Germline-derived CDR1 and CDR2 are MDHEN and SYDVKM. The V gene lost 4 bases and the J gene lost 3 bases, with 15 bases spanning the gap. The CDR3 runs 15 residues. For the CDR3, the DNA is TGTGCCAGCAGTTCCTGGACCAGTGGGGAAGAGACCCAGTACTTC. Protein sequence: CASSSWTSGEETQYF.

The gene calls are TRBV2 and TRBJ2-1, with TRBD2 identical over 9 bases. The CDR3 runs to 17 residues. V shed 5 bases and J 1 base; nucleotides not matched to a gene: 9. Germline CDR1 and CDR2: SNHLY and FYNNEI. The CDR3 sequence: CASSPRGGRGSYNEQFF. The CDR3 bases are TGTGCCAGCAGTCCCCGCGGCGGGAGGGGTTCCTACAATGAGCAGTTCTTC.

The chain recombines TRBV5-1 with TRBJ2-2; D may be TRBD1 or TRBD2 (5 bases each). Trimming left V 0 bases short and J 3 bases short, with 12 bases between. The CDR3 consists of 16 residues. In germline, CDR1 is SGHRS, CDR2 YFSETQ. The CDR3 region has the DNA TGCGCCAGCAGCTTGGGGGACGGGATATACACCGGGGAGCTGTTTTTT. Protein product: CASSLGDGIYTGELFF.